What follows describes a single TCR beta chain. The record originates from a study of blood T cell repertoires in COVID-19. The wider study: T cells, B-cell-depleted T cells, or PBMCs supplied cDNA or gDNA.

The CDR3 sequence is 16 residues long. The germline V gene encodes CDR1 SEHNR and CDR2 FQNEAQ (reference sequence). Trimming shortened V by 2 bases and J by 2 bases, and 15 bases separated the two germline ends. Enrolled through a virtual design, the participants were between about 18 and 89 years of age and came from about two dozen US areas. Participants were placed into cohorts based on the clinical history they reported. Authors' processing steps: Reference gene primer amplification yielded estimated nucleated cell counts. Data came from immunoSEQ multiplex PCR; TCRdb stores just in-frame clones and leaves some out. V, J and clone size were drawn from that table, and D and trimming were deduced from the DNA. The table shows some 290,000 clones, with roughly 90% occurring only once.

Specimen: PBMCs or T cells enriched from blood (not recorded which). V usage is TRBV7-9 and J usage is TRBJ1-2, with D perhaps TRBD1 (5 bases). This TCR was sampled from a woman in her thirties or forties with acute COVID-19. The DNA for the CDR3 is TGTGCCAGCAGCTTACACCGGACACAGGCAAACTATGGCTACACCTTC. Translation: CASSLHRTQANYGYTF.